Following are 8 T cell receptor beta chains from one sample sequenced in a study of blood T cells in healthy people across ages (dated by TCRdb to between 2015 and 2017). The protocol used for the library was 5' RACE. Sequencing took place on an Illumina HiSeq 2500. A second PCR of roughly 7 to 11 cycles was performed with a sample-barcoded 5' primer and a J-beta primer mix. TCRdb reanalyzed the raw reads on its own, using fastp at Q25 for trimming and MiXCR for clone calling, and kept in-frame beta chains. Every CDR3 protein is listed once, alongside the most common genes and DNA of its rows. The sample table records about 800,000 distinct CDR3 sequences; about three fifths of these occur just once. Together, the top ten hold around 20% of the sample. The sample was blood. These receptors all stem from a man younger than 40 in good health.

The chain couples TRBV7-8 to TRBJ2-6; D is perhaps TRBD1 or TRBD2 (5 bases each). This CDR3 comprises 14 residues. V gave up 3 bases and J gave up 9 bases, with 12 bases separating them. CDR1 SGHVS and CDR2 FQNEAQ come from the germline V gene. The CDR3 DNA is TGTGCCAGCAGCTTCAGGGCAGGACTCAACGTCCTGACTTTC. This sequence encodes CASSFRAGLNVLTF.

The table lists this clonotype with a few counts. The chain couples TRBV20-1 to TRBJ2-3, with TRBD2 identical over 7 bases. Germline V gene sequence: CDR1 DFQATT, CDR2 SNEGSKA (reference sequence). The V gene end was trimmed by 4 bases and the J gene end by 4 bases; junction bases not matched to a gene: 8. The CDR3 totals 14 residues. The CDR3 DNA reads TGCAGTGCTACCCCCCCTCTAGCGGCAGATACGCAGTATTTT. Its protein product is CSATPPLAADTQYF.

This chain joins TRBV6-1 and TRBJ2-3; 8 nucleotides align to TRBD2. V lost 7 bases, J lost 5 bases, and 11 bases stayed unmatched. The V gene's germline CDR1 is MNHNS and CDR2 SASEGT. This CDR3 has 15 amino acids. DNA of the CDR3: TGTGCCAGCATGGTCGGGGGGGCCCATGGAGATACGCAGTATTTT. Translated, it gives CASMVGGAHGDTQYF.

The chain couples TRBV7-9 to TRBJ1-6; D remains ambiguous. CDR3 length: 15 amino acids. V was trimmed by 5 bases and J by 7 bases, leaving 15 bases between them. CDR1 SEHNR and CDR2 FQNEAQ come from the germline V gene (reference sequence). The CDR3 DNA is TGTGCCAGCAGCCCCACCCCGGTGCGGAATTCACCCCTCCACTTT. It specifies CASSPTPVRNSPLHF.

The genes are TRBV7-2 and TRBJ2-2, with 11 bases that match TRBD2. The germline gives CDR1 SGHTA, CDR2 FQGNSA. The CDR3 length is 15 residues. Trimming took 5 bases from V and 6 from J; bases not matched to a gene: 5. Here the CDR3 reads CASSPLAGGPGELFF. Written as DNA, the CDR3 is TGTGCCAGCAGCCCTCTAGCGGGGGGCCCCGGGGAGCTGTTTTTT. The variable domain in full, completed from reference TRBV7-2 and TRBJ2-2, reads GAGVSQSPSNKVTEKGKDVELRCDPISGHTALYWYRQSLGQGLEFLIYFQGNSAPDKSGLPSDRFSAERTGGSVSTLTIQRTQQEDSAVYLCASSPLAGGPGELFFGEGSRLTVL.

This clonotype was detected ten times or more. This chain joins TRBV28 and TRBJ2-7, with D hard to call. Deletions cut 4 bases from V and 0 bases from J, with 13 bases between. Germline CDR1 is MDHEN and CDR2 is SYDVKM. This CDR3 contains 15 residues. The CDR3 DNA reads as TGTGCCAGCAGTTATCCACCGTCGAGCTCCTACGAGCAGTACTTC. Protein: CASSYPPSSSYEQYF.

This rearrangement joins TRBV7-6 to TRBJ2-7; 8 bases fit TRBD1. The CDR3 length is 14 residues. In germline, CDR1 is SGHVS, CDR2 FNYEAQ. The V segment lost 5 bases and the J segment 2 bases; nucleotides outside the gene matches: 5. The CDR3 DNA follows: TGTGCCAGCAGCGCGACAGGGGCTCCCTACGAGCAGTACTTC. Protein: CASSATGAPYEQYF.

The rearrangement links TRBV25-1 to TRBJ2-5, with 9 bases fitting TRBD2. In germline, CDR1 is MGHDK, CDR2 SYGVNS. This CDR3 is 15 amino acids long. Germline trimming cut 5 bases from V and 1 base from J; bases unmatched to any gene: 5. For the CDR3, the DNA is TGTGCCAGCAGTCTTAGCGGGAGACCCCAAGAGACCCAGTACTTC. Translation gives CASSLSGRPQETQYF.